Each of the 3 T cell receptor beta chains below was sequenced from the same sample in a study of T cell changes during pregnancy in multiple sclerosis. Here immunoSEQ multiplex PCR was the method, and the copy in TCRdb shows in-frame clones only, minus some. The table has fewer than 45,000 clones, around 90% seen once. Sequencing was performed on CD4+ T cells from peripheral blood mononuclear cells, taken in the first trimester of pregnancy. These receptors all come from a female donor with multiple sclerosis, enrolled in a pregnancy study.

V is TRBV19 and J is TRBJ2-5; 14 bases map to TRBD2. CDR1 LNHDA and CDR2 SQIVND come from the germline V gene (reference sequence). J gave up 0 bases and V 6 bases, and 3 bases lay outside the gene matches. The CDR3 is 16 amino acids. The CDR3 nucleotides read TGTGCCAGTAGCAGGACTAGCGGGAGGTACCAAGAGACCCAGTACTTC. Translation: CASSRTSGRYQETQYF.

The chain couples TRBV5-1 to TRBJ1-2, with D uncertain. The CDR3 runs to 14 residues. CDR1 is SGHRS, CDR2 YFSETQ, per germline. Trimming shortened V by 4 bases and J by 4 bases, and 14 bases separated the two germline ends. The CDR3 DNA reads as TGCGCCAGCAGCCCCGACGGGTCTGTCTATGGCTACACCTTC. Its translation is CASSPDGSVYGYTF.

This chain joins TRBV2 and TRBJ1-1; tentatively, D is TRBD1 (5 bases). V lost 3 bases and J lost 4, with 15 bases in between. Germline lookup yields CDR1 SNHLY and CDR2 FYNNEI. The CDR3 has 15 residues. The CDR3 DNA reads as TGTGCCAGCAGTGAGCCGCTTCGGGGGGTCACTGAAGCTTTCTTT. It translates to CASSEPLRGVTEAFF.